These 10 T cell receptor beta chains came from one sample sequenced in a study of CD8+ T cells in alopecia areata. Extraction and reverse transcription of RNA yielded cDNA as the sequencing template. Produced via immunoSEQ multiplex PCR; TCRdb's table is partial and in-frame only. The sample has roughly 120,000 clones; less than 70% are singletons. The sequenced sample was CD4+ T cells sorted from blood. All receptors derive from a human donor in good health.

The rearrangement joins TRBV4-1 to TRBJ2-7; 7 positions agree with TRBD1. V was pared by 4 bases and J by 2 bases, with 11 bases of the junction left unmatched. Germline CDR1 is MGHRA and CDR2 is YSYEKL. This CDR3 contains 16 residues. For the CDR3, the DNA is TGCGCCAGCAGCCCTCTGGGGAAGGGGGCCCCCTACGAGCAGTACTTC. It codes for CASSPLGKGAPYEQYF.

V usage is TRBV18 and J usage is TRBJ1-1; D is possibly TRBD1 (6 bases). Trimming took off 1 base at V and 6 bases at J, with 18 bases between the two ends. The CDR3 consists of 16 residues. Germline CDR1 reads KGHSH; CDR2 reads LQKENI. The CDR3 loop reads CASSPRGAAGMPEAFF. Written as DNA, the CDR3 is TGTGCCAGCTCACCACGGGGGGCCGCAGGGATGCCTGAAGCTTTCTTT.

This chain joins TRBV6-5 and TRBJ1-1; D might be TRBD1 (5 bases). This CDR3 region has 14 residues. The germline CDR1 and CDR2 sequences are MNHEY and SVGAGI. Trimming left V 8 bases short and J 4 bases short, with 17 bases between. This chain's CDR3 is CASARDGSGTEAFF. The CDR3 DNA is TGTGCCAGCGCCCGGGACGGTAGTGGCACTGAAGCTTTCTTT.

V is TRBV29-1 and J is TRBJ2-7; 7 bases agree with TRBD2. The V gene's germline CDR1 is SQVTM and CDR2 ANQGSEA. Trimming at V came to 4 bases and at J to 3 bases, leaving 3 bases not matched to a gene. This CDR3 comprises 12 residues. The CDR3 loop reads CSVGREGYEQYF. In nucleotides, the CDR3 is TGCAGCGTTGGCAGGGAGGGCTACGAGCAGTACTTC.

V gene TRBV29-1 combines with J gene TRBJ1-2; D may be TRBD1 (5 bases). V was trimmed by 2 bases and J by 6 bases, leaving 7 bases between them. This CDR3 spans 11 amino acids. CDR1 and CDR2 from the germline V gene are SQVTM and ANQGSEA. The CDR3 reads CSVERGNGYTF. The CDR3, as DNA: TGCAGCGTTGAACGGGGGAATGGCTACACCTTC.

The chain carries TRBV11-1 and TRBJ1-6, with D hard to call. Trimming took off 5 bases at V and 8 bases at J, with 10 bases between the two ends. CDR3 length: 13 residues. Looked up from germline, CDR1 is SGHAT and CDR2 is FQDESV (reference sequence). CDR3 sequence (DNA): TGTGCCAGCAGCGCGAACACAGATTCACCCCTCCACTTT. This codes for CASSANTDSPLHF.

This clone occurred a few times. The chain carries TRBV29-1 and TRBJ2-1, with 8 bases lining up with TRBD2. V lost 6 bases to trimming and J lost 7 bases; unmatched junction nucleotides: 11. CDR3 size: 14 residues. Germline values: CDR1 SQVTM, CDR2 ANQGSEA. The CDR3 region is CSVLRRGAGNEQFF. The CDR3 coding sequence is TGCAGCGTGTTACGGCGGGGGGCAGGAAATGAGCAGTTCTTC.

This sequence joins TRBV5-1 and TRBJ2-3; no reliable D call. The CDR3 loop spans 14 amino acids. The germline gives CDR1 SGHRS, CDR2 YFSETQ. The V end was cut by 4 bases, the J end by 1 base, with 10 bases between. The CDR3 nucleotides read TGCGCCAGCAGCATGGGCCGCGGCACAGATACGCAGTATTTT. Amino acid sequence: CASSMGRGTDTQYF.

This clone has more than one count but fewer than ten. Germline and junction disagree at one end, which may indicate a read error. Written as DNA, the CDR3 is TGCGCCAGCACCTTGTCGGGGACAGGGAGCGACGAGCAGTACTTC. Its protein is CASTLSGTGSDEQYF. The V gene is TRBV5-1, the J gene TRBJ2-7; 9 bases are shared with TRBD1. The CDR3 spans 15 residues. CDR1 is SGHRS and CDR2 is YFSETQ in the germline V gene.

This chain joins TRBV6-5 and TRBJ1-6; D remains unclear. The ends were cut back, 6 bases at V and 7 bases at J, with 16 bases in the middle. There are 15 residues in the CDR3. The germline CDR1 and CDR2 sequences are MNHEY and SVGAGI. The CDR3 bases are TGTGCCAGCAGCCCGTCCGGCGGGGAGAATTCACCCCTCCACTTT. Translating gives CASSPSGGENSPLHF.